Following are 32 T cell receptor beta chains from one sample sequenced in a study of cytomegalovirus exposure and HLA in healthy donors. The PCR used 60 Vbeta and 13 Jbeta primers. The protocol was immunoSEQ multiplex PCR, while the TCRdb copy is restricted to in-frame clones and leaves out a portion. The sample has just under 65,000 clones, and its top ten clones hold roughly 15%. The sequenced material came from PBMCs. The receptors shown here come from a boy younger than 18 in good health and CMV-seronegative.

The rearrangement uses TRBV14 and TRBJ2-1; D not certain. CDR1 is SGHDN and CDR2 is FVKESK in the germline V gene. Trimming pared 6 bases from V and 0 bases from J, leaving 12 bases between. The CDR3 totals 15 residues. The CDR3 here is CASREAQSSYNEQFF. CDR3 in DNA: TGTGCCAGCAGAGAAGCCCAAAGCTCCTACAATGAGCAGTTCTTC.

Here the CDR3 DNA reads TGTGCCAGTAGTATAGTAGAGGGACAGGGGCTGAACACTGAAGCTTTCTTT. Translating it yields CASSIVEGQGLNTEAFF. V and J are TRBV19 and TRBJ1-1, with 10 bases matching TRBD1. J gave up 0 bases and V 1 base, and 5 bases lay outside the gene matches. Germline assignment: CDR1 LNHDA and CDR2 SQIVND (reference sequence). CDR3 length: 17 amino acids.

The V and J genes are TRBV15 and TRBJ2-5, with D unresolved. The CDR3 consists of 14 residues. Deletions cut 0 bases from V and 0 bases from J, with 5 bases between. Germline loops: CDR1 LNHNV, CDR2 YYDKDF (reference sequence). This chain's CDR3 is CATSRDKYQETQYF. The CDR3 region has the DNA TGTGCCACCAGCAGAGATAAATACCAAGAGACCCAGTACTTC.

The chain employs TRBV7-9 and TRBJ1-2; 9 nucleotides align to TRBD1. Trimming cost V 0 bases and J 7 bases; bases outside gene matches: 6. Germline CDR1 and CDR2: SEHNR and FQNEAQ (reference sequence). This CDR3 spans 15 amino acids. The CDR3 protein is CASSLAGQGSRGYTF. The DNA for the CDR3 is TGTGCCAGCAGCTTAGCGGGACAGGGATCTCGTGGCTACACCTTC. Looking up the rest from reference TRBV7-9 and TRBJ1-2 gives the full variable domain: DTGVSQNPRHKITKRGQNVTFRCDPISEHNRLYWYRQTLGQGPEFLTYFQNEAQLEKSRLLSDRFSAERPKGSFSTLEIQRTEQGDSAMYLCASSLAGQGSRGYTFGSGTRLTVV.

The chain is built from TRBV5-1 and TRBJ1-6, with 7 bases aligning to TRBD1. The V gene's germline CDR1 is SGHRS and CDR2 YFSETQ. This CDR3 contains 14 residues. The V segment lost 4 bases and the J segment 6 bases; nucleotides outside the gene matches: 4. CDR3 loop: CASSPRDSNSPLHF. The CDR3 bases are TGCGCCAGCAGCCCAAGGGACAGTAATTCACCCCTCCACTTT.

The chain couples TRBV11-2 to TRBJ1-1, with D tentatively TRBD1 (6 bases). The CDR3 runs 16 residues. Germline loops: CDR1 SGHAT, CDR2 FQNNGV. The V and J ends lost 1 base and 3 bases respectively, with 15 bases between them. CDR3 bases: TGTGCCAGCAGCTTAGGTAGAGGGGGTAGGGACACTGAAGCTTTCTTT. Amino acid sequence: CASSLGRGGRDTEAFF.

As concerns this clone: Other DNA sequences in the sample encode the same CDR3. This chain links TRBV2 with TRBJ2-7, with a tentative D call TRBD2 (6 bases). The V and J ends lost 3 bases and 2 bases respectively, with 8 bases between them. Germline CDR1 SNHLY, CDR2 FYNNEI. There are 13 residues in the CDR3. The CDR3 reads CASSEGGTYEQYF. The CDR3 nucleotides are TGTGCCAGCAGTGAGGGGGGAACCTACGAGCAGTACTTC.

The gene calls are TRBV25-1 and TRBJ2-5, with D maybe TRBD2 (6 bases). This CDR3 spans 14 amino acids. Germline CDR1 and CDR2: MGHDK and SYGVNS. V was cut by 2 bases and J by 4 bases, with 11 bases left in between. In DNA, the CDR3 is TGTGCCAGCAGTGAACCTGGGGGAGGAGAGACCCAGTACTTC. Translated, it gives CASSEPGGGETQYF.

The chain couples TRBV2 to TRBJ1-5, with D maybe TRBD1 (5 bases). CDR3 length: 16 amino acids. V was pared by 3 bases and J by 2 bases, with 14 bases between. Germline-derived CDR1 and CDR2 are SNHLY and FYNNEI. The CDR3 nucleotides are TGTGCCAGCAGTGACCGCGGGGGTAAAGGCAATCAGCCCCAGCATTTT. Its protein is CASSDRGGKGNQPQHF.

The chain links TRBV19 to TRBJ1-5, with 9 bases lining up with TRBD1. This CDR3 region has 15 residues. Germline assignment: CDR1 LNHDA and CDR2 SQIVND (reference sequence). With V trimmed by 8 bases and J by 0 bases, 5 bases remained unmatched. The CDR3 is CASLDRGLSNQPQHF. CDR3 DNA sequence: TGTGCCAGTTTGGACAGGGGTCTTAGCAATCAGCCCCAGCATTTT.

This rearrangement joins TRBV7-9 to TRBJ2-1; the D is unclear. V shed 3 bases and J shed 3 bases, with 9 bases lying between them. The CDR3 length is 14 residues. Per germline, CDR1 SEHNR and CDR2 FQNEAQ (reference sequence). CDR3 DNA: TGTGCCAGCAGCTTCGGGTCTAACTACAATGAGCAGTTCTTC. Its translation: CASSFGSNYNEQFF.

The V gene is TRBV4-3, the J gene TRBJ1-2; tentatively, D is TRBD1 (5 bases). From germline, CDR1 is LGHNA and CDR2 YSLEER. This CDR3 contains 14 residues. V lost 0 bases and J 7 bases, leaving 12 bases between the germline ends. The CDR3 is CASSQDRRGGGYTF. CDR3 DNA sequence: TGCGCCAGCAGCCAAGATCGGCGGGGCGGTGGCTACACCTTC.

The chain combines TRBV5-4 with TRBJ2-1; the match to TRBD1 covers 11 bases. Germline CDR1 SGHNT, CDR2 YYREEE (reference sequence). CDR3 size: 14 residues. Trimming at V came to 3 bases and at J to 5 bases, leaving 1 base not matched to a gene. CDR3 in DNA: TGTGCCAGCAGCTCGGACAGGGGGCACAATGAGCAGTTCTTC. Its translation: CASSSDRGHNEQFF.

The chain links TRBV10-1 to TRBJ2-3; D is unclear. The ends were cut back, 6 bases at V and 0 bases at J, with 10 bases in the middle. This CDR3 contains 14 residues. Germline values: CDR1 WNHNN, CDR2 SYGVQD (reference sequence). The CDR3 sequence: CASSVSRSTDTQYF. CDR3 coding DNA: TGCGCCAGCAGCGTGTCGCGAAGCACAGATACGCAGTATTTT.

This rearrangement joins TRBV7-2 to TRBJ1-1; 8 nucleotides agree with TRBD1. Trimming took 1 base from V and 3 from J; bases not matched to a gene: 7. Germline V CDR1 and CDR2: SGHTA, FQGNSA. CDR3 length equals 16 residues. The CDR3, as DNA: TGTGCCAGCAGCTTAGACCTGGACAGGGTACACACTGAAGCTTTCTTT. Its translation: CASSLDLDRVHTEAFF.

The chain employs TRBV11-2 and TRBJ1-2; D remains ambiguous. The V gene lost 6 bases and the J gene lost 8 bases, with 13 bases spanning the gap. Germline V gene lookup returns CDR1 SGHAT and CDR2 FQNNGV. The CDR3 runs 12 residues. CDR3 DNA sequence: TGTGCCAGCAGTCAGAATTATCAAGGCTACACCTTC. Amino acids: CASSQNYQGYTF.

The chain links TRBV7-2 to TRBJ1-1; maybe TRBD1 (6 bases). The CDR3 totals 14 residues. In germline, CDR1 is SGHTA, CDR2 FQGNSA. Trimming cost V 5 bases and J 1 base, with 11 bases left between them. This chain's CDR3 is CASSLRQANTEAFF. As DNA, the CDR3 is TGTGCCAGCAGCCTCCGACAGGCGAACACTGAAGCTTTCTTT.

The J gene is TRBJ1-5, the V gene TRBV6-5, with TRBD1 matching 8 bases. This CDR3 is 13 amino acids long. J was trimmed by 5 bases and V by 5 bases; bases with no gene match: 2. CDR1 is MNHEY and CDR2 is SVGAGI in the germline V gene. The CDR3 region is CASSPQGDQPQHF. For the CDR3, the DNA is TGTGCCAGCAGTCCACAGGGGGATCAGCCCCAGCATTTT.

The chain employs TRBV5-4 and TRBJ2-5, with D possibly being TRBD2 (7 bases). Trimming stripped 1 base from V and 0 bases from J, with 19 bases between. CDR1 is SGHNT, CDR2 YYREEE, per germline (reference sequence). The CDR3 length is 18 residues. CDR3 in amino acids: CASSLLTLAGANQETQYF. The DNA for the CDR3 is TGTGCCAGCAGCTTGCTCACCTTGGCGGGGGCGAACCAAGAGACCCAGTACTTC.

The chain carries TRBV7-6 and TRBJ2-5, with D perhaps matching TRBD1 (6 bases). The tail of the sequence fits TRBJ2-7 better, so the J call may be wrong. The CDR3 runs 15 residues. In germline, CDR1 is SGHVS, CDR2 FNYEAQ. The CDR3 bases are TGTGCCAGCAGCTTAGATGGTAACAGGGAGTACGAGCAGTACTTC. The encoded protein is CASSLDGNREYEQYF.

The V call is TRBV11-2, the J call TRBJ2-7; 7 nucleotides agree with TRBD2. The V and J ends lost 2 bases and 13 bases, in that order; junction bases with no gene match: 8. Germline CDR1 reads SGHAT; CDR2 reads FQNNGV. There are 12 residues in the CDR3. The CDR3 sequence is CASSLSLTSCYF. The CDR3 nucleotides read TGTGCCAGCAGCTTATCTCTGACTAGCTGCTACTTC. The whole variable domain, filled in from reference TRBV11-2 and TRBJ2-7, reads EAGVAQSPRYKIIEKRQSVAFWCNPISGHATLYWYQQILGQGPKLLIQFQNNGVVDDSQLPKDRFSAERLKGVDSTLKIQPAKLEDSAVYLCASSLSLTSCYFGPGTRLTVT.

The CDR3 DNA sequence: TGCGCCAGCAGCCAAGAGAGCGGGGGGGAGCAGTTCTTC. Protein product: CASSQESGGEQFF. The chain uses TRBV4-3 and TRBJ2-1; the match to TRBD2 covers 9 bases. In germline, CDR1 is LGHNA, CDR2 YSLEER. The V and J ends lost 0 bases and 10 bases, in that order; junction bases with no gene match: 1. The length of the CDR3 is 13 residues.

The chain uses TRBV4-1 and TRBJ1-3; D gene ambiguous. V lost 1 base and J 0 bases, leaving 13 bases between the germline ends. Germline lookup yields CDR1 MGHRA and CDR2 YSYEKL. This CDR3 region has 17 residues. The CDR3 coding sequence is TGCGCCAGCAGCCAAGGGAATGTAGGACTCTCTGGAAACACCATATATTTT. It is translated as CASSQGNVGLSGNTIYF.

V gene TRBV7-8 combines with J gene TRBJ2-1; 10 bases fit TRBD2. CDR3 length: 17 amino acids. Germline V gene lookup returns CDR1 SGHVS and CDR2 FQNEAQ. The junction had 10 bases not matched to a gene; V was cut back by 4 bases and J by 4 bases. For the CDR3, the DNA is TGTGCCAGCAGCTCGCCCGAGGGGACTAGCGTATACAATGAGCAGTTCTTC. This sequence encodes CASSSPEGTSVYNEQFF.

J is TRBJ2-7 and V is TRBV9, with TRBD1 matching 9 bases. The length of the CDR3 is 15 residues. Germline V lookup: CDR1 SGDLS, CDR2 YYNGEE. The V gene end was trimmed by 3 bases and the J gene end by 4 bases; junction bases not matched to a gene: 8. The CDR3 sequence is CASSAEQGATYEQYF. CDR3 nucleotides: TGTGCCAGCAGCGCGGAACAGGGGGCGACTTACGAGCAGTACTTC. Looking up the rest from reference TRBV9 and TRBJ2-7 gives the full variable domain: DSGVTQTPKHLITATGQRVTLRCSPRSGDLSVYWYQQSLDQGLQFLIQYYNGEERAKGNILERFSAQQFPDLHSELNLSSLELGDSALYFCASSAEQGATYEQYFGPGTRLTVT.

The chain has TRBV14 and TRBJ2-6; tentative D call: TRBD1 (6 bases). CDR1 is SGHDN and CDR2 is FVKESK in the germline V gene. V lost 2 bases and J 2 bases, leaving 13 bases between the germline ends. The CDR3 length is 17 residues. The CDR3 loop is CASSQTKQGAGANVLTF. In DNA form, the CDR3 reads TGTGCCAGCAGCCAAACCAAACAGGGCGCTGGGGCCAACGTCCTGACTTTC.

V gene TRBV2 combines with J gene TRBJ1-2, with 8 bases lining up with TRBD1. Trimming removed 6 bases from V and 3 bases from J; junction bases left unmatched: 3. The CDR3 spans 13 residues. CDR1 and CDR2 from the germline V gene are SNHLY and FYNNEI. This CDR3 reads CASSLQGDYGYTF. Here the CDR3 DNA reads TGTGCCAGCAGCTTACAGGGGGACTATGGCTACACCTTC.

The chain employs TRBV6-5 and TRBJ1-3; no clear D gene. CDR1 MNHEY and CDR2 SVGAGI come from the germline V gene. Trimming pared 0 bases from V and 7 bases from J, leaving 16 bases between. CDR3 size: 16 residues. CDR3 sequence (DNA): TGTGCCAGCAGTTACTCCCGGTCGGGAAGAGGTAACACCATATATTTT. It translates to CASSYSRSGRGNTIYF.

The chain recombines TRBV5-4 with TRBJ2-7; 8 bases are shared with TRBD1. Germline values: CDR1 SGHNT, CDR2 YYREEE (reference sequence). This CDR3 comprises 13 residues. J gave up 2 bases and V 5 bases, and 3 bases lay outside the gene matches. The CDR3 DNA reads as TGTGCCAGCAGGTTGACAGGGGCCTACGAGCAGTACTTC. Encoded protein: CASRLTGAYEQYF.

Here the CDR3 reads CASSEVRLAVYNEQFF. CDR3 sequence (DNA): TGTGCCAGCAGTGAGGTACGGCTAGCGGTCTACAATGAGCAGTTCTTC. The chain has TRBV2 and TRBJ2-1; 7 nucleotides match TRBD2. The J segment lost 3 bases and the V segment lost 3 bases, leaving 8 bases of the junction unmatched. This CDR3 contains 16 residues. Per germline, CDR1 SNHLY and CDR2 FYNNEI.

The chain combines TRBV7-2 with TRBJ2-7; D remains ambiguous. Trimming took off 5 bases at V and 7 bases at J, with 12 bases between the two ends. The CDR3 has 12 amino acids. The germline V gene has CDR1 SGHTA and CDR2 FQGNSA. CDR3: CASSLSTLEQYF. In DNA, the CDR3 is TGTGCCAGCAGCCTATCAACGCTGGAGCAGTACTTC.

V usage is TRBV7-9 and J usage is TRBJ1-1; no clear D gene. CDR1 is SEHNR and CDR2 is FQNEAQ in the germline V gene (reference sequence). The CDR3 runs 14 residues. V was pared by 1 base and J by 2 bases, with 8 bases between. The CDR3 bases are TGTGCCAGCAGCTTAGGAGAGGGAAACACTGAAGCTTTCTTT. This gives the protein CASSLGEGNTEAFF.